This TCR beta chain was recovered during a study of blood T cell repertoires in COVID-19. Study at large: Italy, Spain and the United States were the sources of the convalescent and acute COVID-19 samples. In each case, the material was cDNA or gDNA derived from T cells, B-cell-depleted T cells, or PBMCs.

Trimming shortened V by 6 bases and J by 3 bases, and 13 bases separated the two germline ends. CDR1 SGHRS and CDR2 YFSETQ come from the germline V gene. The CDR3 covers 14 residues. Profiled with immunoSEQ multiplex PCR; TCRdb holds only in-frame clones, not every one. The sample has fewer than 250,000 clones, just under 90% seen once. Each exposed participant met a COVID-19 case in the 2 weeks preceding study entry. J is TRBJ2-4 and V is TRBV5-1; D gene uncertain. The source material was PBMCs or T cells enriched from blood (not recorded which). This receptor was taken from a middle-aged man who had been exposed to COVID-19. CDR3 in amino acids: CASKAEPSKNIQYF. Written as DNA, the CDR3 is TGCGCCAGCAAAGCCGAGCCGAGCAAAAACATTCAGTACTTC.